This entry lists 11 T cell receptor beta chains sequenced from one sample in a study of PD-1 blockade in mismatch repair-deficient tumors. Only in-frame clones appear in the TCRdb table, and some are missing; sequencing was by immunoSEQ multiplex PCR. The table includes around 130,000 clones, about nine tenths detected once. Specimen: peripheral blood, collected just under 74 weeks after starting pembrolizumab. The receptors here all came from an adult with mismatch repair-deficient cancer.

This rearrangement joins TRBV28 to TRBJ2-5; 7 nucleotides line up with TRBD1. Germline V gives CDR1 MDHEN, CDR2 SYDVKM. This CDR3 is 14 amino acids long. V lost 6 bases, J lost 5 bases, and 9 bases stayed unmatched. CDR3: CASSYTGELETQYF. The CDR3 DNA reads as TGTGCCAGCAGCTATACAGGGGAATTGGAGACCCAGTACTTC.

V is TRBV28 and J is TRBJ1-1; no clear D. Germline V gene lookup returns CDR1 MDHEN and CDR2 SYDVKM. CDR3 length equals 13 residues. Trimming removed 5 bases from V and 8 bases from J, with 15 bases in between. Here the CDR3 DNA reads TGTGCCAGCAGTCCTTTTGAGGTTGGGGAAGCTTTCTTT. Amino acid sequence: CASSPFEVGEAFF.

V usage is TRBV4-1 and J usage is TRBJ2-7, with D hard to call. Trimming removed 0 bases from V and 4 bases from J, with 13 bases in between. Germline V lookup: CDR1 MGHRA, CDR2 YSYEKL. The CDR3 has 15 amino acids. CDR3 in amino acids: CASSQDWLQKYEQYF. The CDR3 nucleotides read TGCGCCAGCAGCCAAGATTGGTTACAGAAATACGAGCAGTACTTC.

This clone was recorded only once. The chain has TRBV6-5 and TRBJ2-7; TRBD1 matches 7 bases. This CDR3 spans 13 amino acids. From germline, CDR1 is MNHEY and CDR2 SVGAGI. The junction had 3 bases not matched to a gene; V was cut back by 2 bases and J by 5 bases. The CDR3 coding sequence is TGTGCCAGCAGTTACGTAGGGGGCGACGAGCAGTACTTC. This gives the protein CASSYVGGDEQYF.

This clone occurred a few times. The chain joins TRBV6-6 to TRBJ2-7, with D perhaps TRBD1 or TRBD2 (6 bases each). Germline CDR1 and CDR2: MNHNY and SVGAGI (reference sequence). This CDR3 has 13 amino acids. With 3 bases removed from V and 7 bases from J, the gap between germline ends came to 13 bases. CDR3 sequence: CASSYWGAREQYF. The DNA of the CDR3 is TGTGCCAGCAGTTATTGGGGGGCACGGGAGCAGTACTTC.

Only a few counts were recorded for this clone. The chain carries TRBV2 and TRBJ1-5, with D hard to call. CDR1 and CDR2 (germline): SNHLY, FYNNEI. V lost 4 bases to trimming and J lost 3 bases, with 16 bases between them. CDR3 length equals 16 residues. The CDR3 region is CASSVLFGRSNQPQHF. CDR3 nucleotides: TGTGCCAGCAGTGTCCTGTTTGGCAGATCCAATCAGCCCCAGCATTTT. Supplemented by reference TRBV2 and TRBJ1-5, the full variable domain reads EPEVTQTPSHQVTQMGQEVILRCVPISNHLYFYWYRQILGQKVEFLVSFYNNEISEKSEIFDDQFSVERPDGSNFTLKIRSTKLEDSAMYFCASSVLFGRSNQPQHFGDGTRLSIL.

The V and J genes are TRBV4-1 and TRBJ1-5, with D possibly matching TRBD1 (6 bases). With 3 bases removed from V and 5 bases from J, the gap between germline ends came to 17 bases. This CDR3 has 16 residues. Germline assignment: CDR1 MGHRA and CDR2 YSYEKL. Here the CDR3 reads CASSHLGAGDHQPQHF. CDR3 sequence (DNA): TGCGCCAGCAGCCATTTGGGTGCAGGGGATCATCAGCCCCAGCATTTT.

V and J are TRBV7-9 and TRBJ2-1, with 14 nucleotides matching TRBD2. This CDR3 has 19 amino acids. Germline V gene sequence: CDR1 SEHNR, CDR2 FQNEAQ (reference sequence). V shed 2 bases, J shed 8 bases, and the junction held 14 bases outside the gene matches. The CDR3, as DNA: TGTGCCAGCAGCTTATGGCCCGCGGTCGGGACTAGCGGGAGCGATGAGCAGTTCTTC. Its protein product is CASSLWPAVGTSGSDEQFF. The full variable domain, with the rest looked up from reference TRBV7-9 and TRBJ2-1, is DTGVSQNPRHKITKRGQNVTFRCDPISEHNRLYWYRQTLGQGPEFLTYFQNEAQLEKSRLLSDRFSAERPKGSFSTLEIQRTEQGDSAMYLCASSLWPAVGTSGSDEQFFGPGTRLTVL.

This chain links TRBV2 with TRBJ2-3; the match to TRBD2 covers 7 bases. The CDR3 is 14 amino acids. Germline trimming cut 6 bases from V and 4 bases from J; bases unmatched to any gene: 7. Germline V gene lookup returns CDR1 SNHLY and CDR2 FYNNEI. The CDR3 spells CASRGEGWADTQYF. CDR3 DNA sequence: TGTGCCAGCAGGGGGGAGGGTTGGGCAGATACGCAGTATTTT.

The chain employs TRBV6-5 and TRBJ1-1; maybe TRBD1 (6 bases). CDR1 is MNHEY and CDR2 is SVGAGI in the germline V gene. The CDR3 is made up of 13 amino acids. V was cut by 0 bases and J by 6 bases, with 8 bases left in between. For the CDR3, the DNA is TGTGCCAGCAGTTACTCAGGGGGGGCTGAAGCTTTCTTT. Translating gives CASSYSGGAEAFF.

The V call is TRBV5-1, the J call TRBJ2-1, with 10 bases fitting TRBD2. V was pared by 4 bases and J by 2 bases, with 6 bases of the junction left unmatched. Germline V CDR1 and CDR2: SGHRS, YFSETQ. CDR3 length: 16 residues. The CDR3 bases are TGCGCCAGCAGCAACGAAGCGGGAGGGGCCTACAATGAGCAGTTCTTC. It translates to CASSNEAGGAYNEQFF.